The 18 T cell receptor beta chains listed next were all sequenced from one sample in a study of type 1 regulatory T cells. TCRdb re-analysed the reads in MiXCR, keeping a single row per CDR3 protein. The table has around 62,000 distinct CDR3 sequences, nearly 65% seen once; the top ten hold 7.6%. Their target antigens are unknown. The specimen was cultured T cells, either the whole culture or a sorted T cell fraction (not recorded which). Subset in this sample: Tr1-enriched cell product generated in vitro against host alloantigens. The receptors were sampled from a human donor in good health.

The CDR3 spells CASSLAGTGNEKLFF. CDR3 sequence (DNA): TGTGCCAGCAGCTTAGCAGGTACAGGGAATGAAAAACTGTTTTTT. The V gene is TRBV7-2, the J gene TRBJ1-4; tentative D call: TRBD1 (6 bases). V shed 0 bases and J shed 5 bases, with 10 bases lying between them. Germline values: CDR1 SGHTA, CDR2 FQGNSA. The CDR3 consists of 15 residues. Full variable domain (missing parts from reference TRBV7-2 and TRBJ1-4): GAGVSQSPSNKVTEKGKDVELRCDPISGHTALYWYRQSLGQGLEFLIYFQGNSAPDKSGLPSDRFSAERTGGSVSTLTIQRTQQEDSAVYLCASSLAGTGNEKLFFGSGTQLSVL.

The chain combines TRBV25-1 with TRBJ2-1; 12 bases are a match to TRBD2. Trimming removed 9 bases from V and 6 bases from J; junction bases left unmatched: 9. The CDR3 length is 15 residues. CDR1 and CDR2 (germline): MGHDK, SYGVNS. CDR3 bases: TGTGCCAGTCGGGTTCTAGCGGGAGGGTCCAATGAGCAGTTCTTC. It yields the protein CASRVLAGGSNEQFF.

This chain links TRBV20-1 with TRBJ2-7, with D hard to call. Germline V gene sequence: CDR1 DFQATT, CDR2 SNEGSKA (reference sequence). Trimming removed 5 bases at V and 5 bases at J, with 10 bases between. The CDR3 consists of 11 residues. The CDR3 coding sequence is TGCAGTGCTGCCCCGTTAGACGAGCAGTACTTC. Residues: CSAAPLDEQYF.

The chain couples TRBV29-1 to TRBJ2-5; D uncertain. Trimming took 0 bases from V and 4 from J, leaving 15 bases between them. Germline assignment: CDR1 SQVTM and CDR2 ANQGSEA. There are 15 residues in the CDR3. The CDR3 DNA sequence: TGCAGCGTTGAAGATAGGAACCCCTTGGGAGAGACCCAGTACTTC. Its translation: CSVEDRNPLGETQYF.

The V and J genes are TRBV5-1 and TRBJ2-5, with D perhaps matching TRBD1 (6 bases). Trimming stripped 0 bases from V and 5 bases from J, with 17 bases between. Per the germline V gene, CDR1 is SGHRS and CDR2 is YFSETQ. The CDR3 sequence is 16 residues long. CDR3: CASSLGTSSRGETQYF. CDR3 nucleotide sequence: TGCGCCAGCAGCTTGGGTACCAGTTCTAGGGGGGAGACCCAGTACTTC.

The rearrangement joins TRBV13 to TRBJ2-1, with D possibly matching TRBD1 (5 bases). V was shortened by 4 bases and J by 12 bases, with 10 bases between the two germline ends. The CDR3 has 11 amino acids. Germline CDR1 and CDR2: PRHDT and FYEKMQ (reference sequence). CDR3 sequence reads: CASSSTASQFF. For the CDR3, the DNA is TGTGCCAGCAGCTCGACAGCGTCGCAGTTCTTC.

This clonotype was counted a single time. The chain joins TRBV5-1 to TRBJ2-1; perhaps D is TRBD1 or TRBD2 (6 bases each). V lost 0 bases to trimming and J lost 8 bases, with 12 bases between them. Germline V lookup: CDR1 SGHRS, CDR2 YFSETQ. The CDR3 loop spans 14 amino acids. The CDR3, as DNA: TGCGCCAGCAGCTTGGGAGGGGGGTTGGATGAGCAGTTCTTC. This gives the protein CASSLGGGLDEQFF.

The chain has TRBV6-1 and TRBJ1-5, with TRBD1 as a possible D gene (6 bases). Germline V CDR1 and CDR2: MNHNS, SASEGT. V shed 5 bases and J shed 4 bases, with 21 bases lying between them. The length of the CDR3 is 17 residues. The CDR3 here is CASSSRAGALGNQPQHF. The CDR3 coding sequence is TGTGCCAGCAGTTCTAGAGCAGGGGCTTTGGGTAATCAGCCCCAGCATTTT.

As regards this clonotype: Being one base from a much bigger clone, this may be a read error. This sequence joins TRBV20-1 and TRBJ2-1, with D unclear. Trimming took 6 bases from V and 3 from J, leaving 12 bases between them. The V gene's germline CDR1 is DFQATT and CDR2 SNEGSKA (reference sequence). The CDR3 totals 13 residues. DNA for the CDR3: TGCAGTGCGACCATCGGCTTCTACAATGAGCAGTTCTTC. Translated, it gives CSATIGFYNEQFF.

This clonotype was found a few times. The rearrangement joins TRBV20-1 to TRBJ2-7, with unresolved D. Germline CDR1 DFQATT, CDR2 SNEGSKA (reference sequence). V lost 5 bases and J lost 6, with 17 bases in between. The CDR3 has 13 amino acids. The CDR3 nucleotides read TGCAGTGCTCAGGACGGACCGTGGGCCGAGCAGTACTTC. Residues: CSAQDGPWAEQYF.

The chain combines TRBV20-1 with TRBJ2-5, with D maybe TRBD1 (6 bases). This CDR3 comprises 13 residues. Germline V gives CDR1 DFQATT, CDR2 SNEGSKA (reference sequence). Trimming removed 5 bases from V and 3 bases from J, with 13 bases in between. The CDR3: CSAVQGLEETQYF. In nucleotides, the CDR3 is TGCAGTGCTGTACAGGGTTTAGAAGAGACCCAGTACTTC.

The chain joins TRBV15 to TRBJ1-2, with D uncertain. This CDR3 is 13 amino acids long. Germline V CDR1 and CDR2: LNHNV, YYDKDF (reference sequence). Trimming shortened V by 1 base and J by 7 bases, and 10 bases separated the two germline ends. The CDR3 DNA reads as TGTGCCACCAGCAGAGGACTTCAGAGTGGCTACACCTTC. Protein sequence: CATSRGLQSGYTF.

This sequence joins TRBV7-9 and TRBJ1-2; 9 nucleotides match TRBD1. J was trimmed by 1 base and V by 3 bases; bases with no gene match: 12. Germline V CDR1 and CDR2: SEHNR, FQNEAQ (reference sequence). The length of the CDR3 is 18 residues. Here the CDR3 DNA reads TGTGCCAGCAGCTTGGACCCGGGACAGGGCCCGATTAACTATGGCTACACCTTC. Amino acids: CASSLDPGQGPINYGYTF.

The chain is built from TRBV27 and TRBJ2-2; D unclear. The V and J ends lost 7 bases and 0 bases respectively, with 12 bases between them. The CDR3 is made up of 15 amino acids. Germline CDR1 and CDR2: MNHEY and SMNVEV (reference sequence). Written as DNA, the CDR3 is TGTGCCAGCACCTTGTCTATAACGAACACCGGGGAGCTGTTTTTT. This sequence encodes CASTLSITNTGELFF.

This clonotype turned up a few times. The CDR3 loop is CASRDSNQPQHF. The CDR3, as DNA: TGTGCCAGCCGGGATAGCAATCAGCCCCAGCATTTT. This sequence joins TRBV6-2 or TRBV6-3 and TRBJ1-5; D ambiguous. V was clipped by 8 bases and J by 0 bases, with 5 bases between them. In germline, CDR1 is MNHEY, CDR2 SVGEGT. This CDR3 spans 12 amino acids.

V and J are TRBV6-5 and TRBJ2-7; 8 bases fit TRBD2. Germline V gene data show CDR1 as MNHEY and CDR2 as SVGAGI. The CDR3 is made up of 19 amino acids. V was pared by 1 base and J by 3 bases, with 17 bases of the junction left unmatched. The CDR3 here is CASSYLGLERAASIYEQYF. CDR3 nucleotide sequence: TGTGCCAGCAGTTACTTGGGACTAGAGCGGGCCGCCTCAATCTACGAGCAGTACTTC.

The chain employs TRBV20-1 and TRBJ1-1, with unresolved D. The CDR3 length is 11 residues. Trimming removed 6 bases at V and 1 base at J, with 6 bases between. Per the germline V gene, CDR1 is DFQATT and CDR2 is SNEGSKA (reference sequence). This CDR3 is CSADKNTEAFF. Written as DNA, the CDR3 is TGCAGTGCAGACAAGAACACTGAAGCTTTCTTT.

V gene TRBV7-2 combines with J gene TRBJ2-7; TRBD1 is a possible D gene (6 bases). This CDR3 is 14 amino acids long. V lost 5 bases, J lost 2 bases, and 13 bases lay in between. The germline CDR1 and CDR2 sequences are SGHTA and FQGNSA. CDR3 bases: TGTGCCAGCAGCACGGACAGTAGAACCTACGAGCAGTACTTC. Protein product: CASSTDSRTYEQYF.